The rows below give T cell receptor beta chains drawn from one sample of a study of blood T cell repertoires in COVID-19. This table comes from immunoSEQ multiplex PCR, and its TCRdb copy is limited to in-frame clones, with some not included. The sample lists approximately 290,000 clones, around 89% occurring once. The sequenced sample consisted of peripheral blood. The receptors shown here come from a man aged 30 to 39 with acute or convalescent COVID-19. Both conserved end residues are part of each CDR3. D genes are given only for firm matches. Not all rows give a size; the values are once, few, many and, for expanded clones, a class.

size	D	V	J	CDR3	DNA
.	.	TRBV27	TRBJ2-5	CATRQGETQYF	TGTGCCACCAGGCAGGGGGAGACCCAGTACTTC
.	TRBD2	TRBV19	TRBJ2-1	CASSSWSGGHNEQFF	TGTGCCAGTAGTAGTTGGTCGGGAGGGCATAATGAGCAGTTCTTC
.	TRBD1	TRBV6-5	TRBJ2-7	CASSYSSGTVPYEQYF	TGTGCCAGCAGTTATTCTTCTGGGACAGTCCCCTACGAGCAGTACTTC
.	.	TRBV28	TRBJ1-1	CASSLVRVNTEAFF	TGTGCCAGCAGTTTAGTCAGGGTGAACACTGAAGCTTTCTTT
.	.	TRBV3-1/TRBV3-2	TRBJ1-1	CASSQGAGVPEAFF	TGTGCCAGCAGCCAAGGGGCAGGGGTCCCTGAAGCTTTCTTT
once	.	TRBV12-3/TRBV12-4	TRBJ2-7	CASRKDSSYEQYF	TGTGCCAGCAGGAAAGACAGCTCCTACGAGCAGTACTTC
.	TRBD1	TRBV4-1	TRBJ2-7	CASSIRDRGVSEQYF	TGCGCCAGCAGCATCCGGGACAGGGGAGTAAGCGAGCAGTACTTC
.	TRBD2	TRBV5-1	TRBJ2-2	CASGGLAGGPVNTGELFF	TGCGCCAGCGGAGGACTAGCGGGAGGGCCGGTAAACACCGGGGAGCTGTTTTTT
once	TRBD1	TRBV28	TRBJ1-1	CASSLHSPAGGTEAFF	TGTGCCAGCAGTTTACACTCCCCGGCAGGGGGCACTGAAGCTTTCTTT
few	.	TRBV4-1	TRBJ1-5	CASSQEGNNQPQHF	TGCGCCAGCAGCCAGGAGGGGAACAATCAGCCCCAGCATTTT
.	.	TRBV2	TRBJ2-3	CASTTRRAGTDTQYF	TGTGCCAGCACAACGCGACGAGCGGGCACAGATACGCAGTATTTT
once	.	TRBV30	TRBJ2-5	CAWSPRLVTQETQYF	TGTGCCTGGAGTCCCCGACTAGTAACCCAAGAGACCCAGTACTTC
.	TRBD1	TRBV30	TRBJ1-1	CAWSGQGTEAFF	TGTGCCTGGAGTGGACAGGGGACTGAAGCTTTCTTT
.	TRBD1	TRBV11-2	TRBJ1-4	CASSFRTGREKLFF	TGTGCCAGCAGCTTCCGGACAGGTAGAGAAAAACTGTTTTTT
.	TRBD1	TRBV27	TRBJ1-2	CASSSTGGVINRYTF	TGTGCCAGCAGTTCAACAGGGGGTGTGATCAATCGCTACACCTTC
.	.	TRBV30	TRBJ2-3	CAWSLRVSTDTQYF	TGTGCCTGGAGTCTGCGGGTTAGCACAGATACGCAGTATTTT
.	.	TRBV3-1/TRBV3-2	TRBJ1-1	CASSPRDTEAFF	TGTGCCAGCAGCCCTCGGGACACTGAAGCTTTCTTT
.	.	TRBV13	TRBJ2-3	CASSADSTDTQYF	TGTGCCAGCAGCGCGGACAGTACAGATACGCAGTATTTT
.	TRBD1	TRBV5-1	TRBJ2-2	CASSSRQGYTGELFF	TGCGCCAGCAGCTCCCGACAGGGGTACACCGGGGAGCTGTTTTTT
.	TRBD1	TRBV5-4	TRBJ2-1	CASSQTGDSYNEQFF	TGTGCCAGCAGCCAAACAGGGGACTCCTACAATGAGCAGTTCTTC
once	.	TRBV7-9	TRBJ1-5	CASSRNTGGPQHF	TGTGCCAGCAGCCGTAACACCGGGGGGCCCCAGCATTTT
.	TRBD2	TRBV27	TRBJ2-7	CASSFSAAGGPYEQYF	TGTGCCAGCAGTTTCTCGGCGGCGGGAGGGCCTTACGAGCAGTACTTC
once	.	TRBV6-5	TRBJ1-2	CAVKKGDYGYTF	TGTGCCGTCAAAAAGGGAGACTATGGCTACACCTTC
.	.	TRBV4-2	TRBJ1-2	CASSHHDLPGYTF	TGTGCCAGCAGCCATCACGACTTGCCCGGCTACACCTTC
.	.	TRBV6-5	TRBJ1-5	CASSYTPGQPQHF	TGTGCCAGCAGTTACACTCCTGGTCAGCCCCAGCATTTT
.	TRBD1	TRBV7-2	TRBJ1-5	CASSSRTGIPQPQHF	TGTGCCAGCAGCAGCAGGACAGGGATCCCTCAGCCCCAGCATTTT
.	.	TRBV12-2	TRBJ1-2	CASRLQGQDVYGYTF	TGTGCAAGTCGCTTGCAGGGACAGGACGTCTATGGCTACACCTTC
once	.	TRBV28	TRBJ2-7	CASSFYSDRVAYEQYF	TGTGCCAGCAGTTTCTACTCGGATCGGGTCGCCTACGAGCAGTACTTC
.	TRBD2	TRBV2	TRBJ2-1	CASSLAGGNYNEQFF	TGTGCCAGCAGTCTCGCGGGAGGAAACTACAATGAGCAGTTCTTC
.	TRBD2	TRBV9	TRBJ2-5	CASSVSGRAWETQYF	TGTGCCAGCAGCGTAAGCGGGAGGGCTTGGGAGACCCAGTACTTC
.	.	TRBV6-5	TRBJ1-5	CASNSQGSNQPQHF	TGTGCCAGCAATTCTCAGGGGAGCAATCAGCCCCAGCATTTT
.	.	TRBV10-1	TRBJ2-5	CASSDSNPGHETQYF	TGCGCCAGCAGTGATTCGAACCCGGGACATGAGACCCAGTACTTC
.	TRBD1	TRBV5-1	TRBJ2-1	CASSLQPGQGFDEQFF	TGCGCCAGCAGCTTACAACCGGGACAGGGGTTCGATGAGCAGTTCTTC
.	.	TRBV7-9	TRBJ1-1	CASSSQVLGGTEAFF	TGTGCCAGCAGCTCTCAGGTACTCGGTGGCACTGAAGCTTTCTTT
many	TRBD2	TRBV7-2	TRBJ2-7	CASSKWGLAGGPSSYEQYF	TGTGCCAGCAGCAAATGGGGACTAGCGGGGGGTCCGAGCTCCTACGAGCAGTACTTC
.	.	TRBV21-1	TRBJ2-7	CASRERQGPRYEQYF	TGTGCCAGCCGAGAGAGACAGGGCCCTCGGTACGAGCAGTACTTC
.	.	TRBV7-3	TRBJ2-1	CASSLTRNEQFF	TGTGCCAGCAGCCTTACTCGCAATGAGCAGTTCTTC
.	.	TRBV11-3	TRBJ1-1	CASSPVPNTEAFF	TGTGCCAGCAGCCCGGTTCCGAACACTGAAGCTTTCTTT
.	.	TRBV5-1	TRBJ1-1	CASKLQEAPNTEAFF	TGCGCCAGCAAACTTCAGGAGGCTCCGAACACTGAAGCTTTCTTT
.	TRBD1	TRBV27	TRBJ1-5	CASSLQGDNQPQHF	TGTGCCAGCAGTTTGCAGGGGGACAATCAGCCCCAGCATTTT
.	.	TRBV29-1	TRBJ1-1	CSVILSTEAFF	TGCAGCGTCATTCTGAGTACTGAAGCTTTCTTT
.	TRBD1	TRBV7-3	TRBJ1-2	CASSPRQGATYGYTF	TGTGCCAGCAGCCCTCGACAGGGGGCGACCTATGGCTACACCTTC
once	TRBD2	TRBV27	TRBJ2-5	CASSLSPLSGGRGETQYF	TGTGCCAGCAGTTTATCCCCCCTTAGCGGGGGGAGAGGAGAGACCCAGTACTTC
.	TRBD2	TRBV3-1/TRBV3-2	TRBJ2-2	CASSQIGLAGGRGTGELFF	TGTGCCAGCAGCCAAATAGGACTAGCGGGGGGGCGCGGCACCGGGGAGCTGTTTTTT
.	.	TRBV9	TRBJ2-5	CASSVVGRSQETQYF	TGTGCCAGCAGCGTAGTCGGGAGATCCCAAGAGACCCAGTACTTC
.	.	TRBV5-4	TRBJ2-5	CASSRGNAGSLQETQYF	TGTGCCAGCAGCCGGGGGAACGCAGGGTCCCTCCAAGAGACCCAGTACTTC
.	TRBD1	TRBV24-1	TRBJ2-3	CATSETGSTDTQYF	TGTGCCACCAGCGAGACAGGGTCCACAGATACGCAGTATTTT
few	TRBD2	TRBV12-5	TRBJ2-7	CASGRLAGGEQYF	TGTGCTAGTGGTCGACTAGCGGGGGGGGAGCAGTACTTC
.	TRBD1	TRBV6-5	TRBJ2-7	CASRMATGGGVQYF	TGTGCCAGCAGAATGGCAACAGGGGGCGGTGTGCAGTACTTC
.	TRBD2	TRBV5-4	TRBJ2-5	CASRPTSDQETQYF	TGTGCCAGCAGACCTACTAGCGATCAAGAGACCCAGTACTTC
.	TRBD2	TRBV10-1	TRBJ2-1	CASSKGTSGIGEQFF	TGCGCCAGCAGTAAAGGGACTAGCGGGATCGGTGAGCAGTTCTTC
once	.	TRBV6-1	TRBJ1-1	CASSESGIPEAFF	TGTGCCAGCAGTGAATCAGGGATACCTGAAGCTTTCTTT
.	.	TRBV3-1/TRBV3-2	TRBJ2-7	CASSAIVRGSYEQYF	TGTGCCAGCAGCGCCATCGTCAGGGGCTCCTACGAGCAGTACTTC
.	.	TRBV3-1/TRBV3-2	TRBJ1-4	CASSQDLGTTSKLFF	TGTGCCAGCAGCCAAGATCTAGGGACAACATCGAAACTGTTTTTT
.	.	TRBV6-5	TRBJ1-5	CASIGQSDQPQHF	TGTGCCAGCATCGGACAGTCGGATCAGCCCCAGCATTTT